The entry that follows covers one TCR beta chain sequence. This entry is derived from a study of blood T cell repertoires in COVID-19. At the level of the study: Samples came from the United States, Italy and Spain, spanning acute and convalescent COVID-19. PBMCs, B-cell-depleted T cells, or T cells provided the cDNA or gDNA that made up the material.

Trimming removed 4 bases from V and 4 bases from J; junction bases left unmatched: 6. Germline loops: CDR1 SGHRS, CDR2 YFSETQ. The CDR3 has 14 amino acids. The authors' processing: Amplification with reference gene primers provided the estimates of nucleated cell counts. Data came from immunoSEQ multiplex PCR; TCRdb stores just in-frame clones and leaves some out. The V and J calls and clone size come from that table; D and trimming were worked out from the DNA. Of under 250,000 clones detected, around nine tenths appear once; the ten largest clones hold around 2.9%. Sequencing was performed on peripheral blood. The genes are TRBV5-1 and TRBJ2-5; 8 nucleotides line up with TRBD2. The origin of this receptor is a woman aged 60-75 years with acute or convalescent COVID-19. The CDR3 nucleotides read TGCGCCAGCAGCCCTGCGGGGGGCGGAGAGACCCAGTACTTC. It encodes CASSPAGGGETQYF.